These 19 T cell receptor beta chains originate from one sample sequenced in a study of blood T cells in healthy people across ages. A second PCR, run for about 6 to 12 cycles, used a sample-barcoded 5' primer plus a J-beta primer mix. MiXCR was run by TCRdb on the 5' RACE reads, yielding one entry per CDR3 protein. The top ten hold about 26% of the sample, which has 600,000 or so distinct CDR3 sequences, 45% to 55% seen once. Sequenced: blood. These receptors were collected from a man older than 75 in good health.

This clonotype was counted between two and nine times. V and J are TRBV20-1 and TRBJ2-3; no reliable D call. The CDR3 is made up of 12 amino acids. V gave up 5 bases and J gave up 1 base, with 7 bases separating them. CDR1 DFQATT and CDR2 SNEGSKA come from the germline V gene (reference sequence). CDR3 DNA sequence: TGCAGTGCTGGGTGGGGCACAGATACGCAGTATTTT. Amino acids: CSAGWGTDTQYF.

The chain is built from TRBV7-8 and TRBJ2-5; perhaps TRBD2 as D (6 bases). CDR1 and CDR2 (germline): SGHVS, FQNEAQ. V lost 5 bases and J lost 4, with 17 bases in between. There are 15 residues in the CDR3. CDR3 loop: CASSHLREIGETQYF. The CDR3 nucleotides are TGTGCCAGCAGCCACCTTCGGGAGATAGGAGAGACCCAGTACTTC.

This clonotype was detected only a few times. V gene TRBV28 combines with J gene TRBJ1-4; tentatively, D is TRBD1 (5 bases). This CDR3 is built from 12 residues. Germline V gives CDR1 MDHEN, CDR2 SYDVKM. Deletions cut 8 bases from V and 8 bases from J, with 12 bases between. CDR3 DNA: TGTGCCAGCGGGTCGGGGGGAGAAAAACTGTTTTTT. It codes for CASGSGGEKLFF.

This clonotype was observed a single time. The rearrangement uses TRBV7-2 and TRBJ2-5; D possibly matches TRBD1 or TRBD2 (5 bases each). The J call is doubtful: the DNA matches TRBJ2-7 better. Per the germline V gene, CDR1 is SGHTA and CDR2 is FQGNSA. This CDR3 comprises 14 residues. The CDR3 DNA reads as TGTGCCAGCAGCCGGAAGAGGGGCGTCAACGAGCAGTACTTC. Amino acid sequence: CASSRKRGVNEQYF.

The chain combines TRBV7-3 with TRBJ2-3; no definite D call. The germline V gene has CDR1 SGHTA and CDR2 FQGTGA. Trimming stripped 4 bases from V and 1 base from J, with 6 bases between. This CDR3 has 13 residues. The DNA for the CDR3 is TGTGCCAGCAGCTCGGCTCGCACAGATACGCAGTATTTT. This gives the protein CASSSARTDTQYF. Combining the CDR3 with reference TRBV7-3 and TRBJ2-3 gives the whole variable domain GAGVSQTPSNKVTEKGKYVELRCDPISGHTALYWYRQSLGQGPEFLIYFQGTGAADDSGLPNDRFFAVRPEGSVSTLKIQRTERGDSAVYLCASSSARTDTQYFGPGTRLTVL.

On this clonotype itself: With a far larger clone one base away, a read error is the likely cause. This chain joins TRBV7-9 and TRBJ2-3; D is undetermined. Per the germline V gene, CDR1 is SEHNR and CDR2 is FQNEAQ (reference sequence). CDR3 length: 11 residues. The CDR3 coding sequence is TGTGCCAGCAGCCGCACAGATGCGCAGTATTTT. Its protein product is CASSRTDAQYF.

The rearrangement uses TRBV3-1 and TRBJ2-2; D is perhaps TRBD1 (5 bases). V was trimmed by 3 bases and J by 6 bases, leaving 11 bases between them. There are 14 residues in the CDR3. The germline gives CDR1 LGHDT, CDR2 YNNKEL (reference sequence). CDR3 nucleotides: TGTGCCAGCAGCCAGACCCCAGGGCCCGGGGAGCTGTTTTTT. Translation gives CASSQTPGPGELFF.

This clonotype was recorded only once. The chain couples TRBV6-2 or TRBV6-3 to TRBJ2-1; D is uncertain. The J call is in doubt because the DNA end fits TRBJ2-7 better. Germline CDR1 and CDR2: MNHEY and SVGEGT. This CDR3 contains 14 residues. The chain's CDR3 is CASSYIRSDYEQYF. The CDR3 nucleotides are TGTGCCAGCAGTTACATTCGGTCAGATTACGAGCAGTACTTC.

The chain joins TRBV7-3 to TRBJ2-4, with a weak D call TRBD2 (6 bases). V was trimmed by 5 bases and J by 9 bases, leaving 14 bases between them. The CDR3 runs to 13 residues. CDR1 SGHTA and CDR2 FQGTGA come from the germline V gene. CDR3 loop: CASSLLQGGIQYF. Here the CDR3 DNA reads TGTGCCAGCAGCCTCCTGCAGGGAGGCATTCAGTACTTC.

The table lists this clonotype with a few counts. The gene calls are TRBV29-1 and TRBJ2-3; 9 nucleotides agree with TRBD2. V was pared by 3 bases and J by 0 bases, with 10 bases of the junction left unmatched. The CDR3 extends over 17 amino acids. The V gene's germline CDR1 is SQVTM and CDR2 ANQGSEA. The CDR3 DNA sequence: TGCAGCGTTGATCACGTAGCGGGGGACCCTAGCACAGATACGCAGTATTTT. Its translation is CSVDHVAGDPSTDTQYF.

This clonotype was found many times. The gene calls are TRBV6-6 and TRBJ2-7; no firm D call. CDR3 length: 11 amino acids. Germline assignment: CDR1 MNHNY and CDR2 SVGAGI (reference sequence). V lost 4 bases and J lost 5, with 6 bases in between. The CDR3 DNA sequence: TGTGCCAGCAGTTCTTTAGACGAGCAGTACTTC. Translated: CASSSLDEQYF.

The CDR3 coding sequence is TGTGCCAGCACCCACCCGGCGGCTAGCGGACAAGAGACCCAGTACTTC. This translates into CASTHPAASGQETQYF. V is TRBV25-1 and J is TRBJ2-5; 7 bases are a match to TRBD2. Germline CDR1 MGHDK, CDR2 SYGVNS. Losses at the gene ends were 7 bases for V and 2 bases for J; bases not matched to a gene: 13. The CDR3 is 16 amino acids.

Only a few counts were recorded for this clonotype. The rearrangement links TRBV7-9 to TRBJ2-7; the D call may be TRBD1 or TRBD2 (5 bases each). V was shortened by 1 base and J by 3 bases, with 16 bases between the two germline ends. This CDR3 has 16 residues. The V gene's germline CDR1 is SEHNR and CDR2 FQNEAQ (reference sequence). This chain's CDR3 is CASSLVLGDLHYEQYF. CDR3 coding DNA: TGTGCCAGCAGCTTAGTGTTGGGGGACCTACACTACGAGCAGTACTTC.

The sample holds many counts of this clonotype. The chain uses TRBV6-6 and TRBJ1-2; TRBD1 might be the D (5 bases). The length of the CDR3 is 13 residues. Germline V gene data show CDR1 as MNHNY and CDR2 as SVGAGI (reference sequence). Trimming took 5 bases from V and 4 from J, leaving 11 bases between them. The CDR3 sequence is CASSTGDFYGYTF. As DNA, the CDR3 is TGTGCCAGCAGTACGGGGGATTTCTATGGCTACACCTTC.

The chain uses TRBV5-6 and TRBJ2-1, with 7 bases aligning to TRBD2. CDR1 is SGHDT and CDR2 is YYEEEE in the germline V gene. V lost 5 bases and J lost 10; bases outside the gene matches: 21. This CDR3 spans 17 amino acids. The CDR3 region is CASSSKGLAVEYGEQFF. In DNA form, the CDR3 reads TGTGCCAGCAGTTCGAAGGGGCTAGCGGTAGAGTACGGGGAGCAGTTCTTC.

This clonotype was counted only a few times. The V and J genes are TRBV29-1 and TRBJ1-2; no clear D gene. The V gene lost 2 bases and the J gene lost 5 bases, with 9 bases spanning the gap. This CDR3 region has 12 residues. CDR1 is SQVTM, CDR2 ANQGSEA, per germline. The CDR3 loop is CSVERTDYGYTF. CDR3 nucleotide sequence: TGCAGCGTTGAACGGACGGATTATGGCTACACCTTC.

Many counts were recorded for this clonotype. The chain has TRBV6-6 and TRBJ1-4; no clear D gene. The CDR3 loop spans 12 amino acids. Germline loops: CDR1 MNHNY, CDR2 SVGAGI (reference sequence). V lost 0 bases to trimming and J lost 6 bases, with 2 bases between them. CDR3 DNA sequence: TGTGCCAGCAGTTACTCCCATGAAAAACTGTTTTTT. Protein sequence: CASSYSHEKLFF.

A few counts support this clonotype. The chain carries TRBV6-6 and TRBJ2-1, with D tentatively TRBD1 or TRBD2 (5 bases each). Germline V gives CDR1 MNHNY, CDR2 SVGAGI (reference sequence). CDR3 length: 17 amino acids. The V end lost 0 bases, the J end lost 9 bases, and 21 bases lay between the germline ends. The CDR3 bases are TGTGCCAGCAGTTACTCACCCGGGGACCTAGTTAGGGGTGAGCAGTTCTTC. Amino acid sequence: CASSYSPGDLVRGEQFF.

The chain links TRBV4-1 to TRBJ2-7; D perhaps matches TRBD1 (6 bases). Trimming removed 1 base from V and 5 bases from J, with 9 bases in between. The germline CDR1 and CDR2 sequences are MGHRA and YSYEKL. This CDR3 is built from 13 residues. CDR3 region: CASSQGEGDEQYF. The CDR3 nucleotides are TGCGCCAGCAGCCAAGGTGAGGGGGACGAGCAGTACTTC.